The 32 T cell receptor beta chains below all came from one sample that was sequenced in a study of T cells after yellow fever vaccination (dated by TCRdb to about 2019). The treatment or condition label corresponds to: live attenuated yellow fever vaccine strain. Library creation used 5' RACE. Sequencing was performed on an Illumina NovaSeq 6000. The public reads were reanalyzed by TCRdb: fastp trimming at Q25, MiXCR alignment, in-frame beta chains only. Duplicate CDR3 protein sequences are folded into a single record with the most common DNA and genes. The sample has hundreds of thousands of distinct CDR3 sequences on record, roughly an eighth of them singletons. Clones ranked in the top ten supply 3.2% of the sample. This specimen consisted of CD4+ T cells sorted from PBMCs, obtained 15 days after the yellow fever booster vaccination. The receptor source for this set is a man aged 18 to 30 who received the YFV17D yellow fever vaccine.

This clonotype showed up just a few times. The V call is TRBV4-3, the J call TRBJ1-2, with D unresolved. Trimming cost V 2 bases and J 6 bases, with 7 bases left between them. Germline V lookup: CDR1 LGHNA, CDR2 YSLEER. The CDR3 runs 12 residues. Here the CDR3 reads CASSQPGDGYTF. Written as DNA, the CDR3 is TGCGCCAGCAGCCAACCGGGTGATGGCTACACCTTC.

CDR3 sequence: CSARPREVDGYTF. The CDR3 coding sequence is TGCAGTGCTAGACCCAGGGAGGTCGATGGCTACACCTTC. The chain combines TRBV20-1 with TRBJ1-2; maybe TRBD1 (5 bases). CDR1 and CDR2 (germline): DFQATT, SNEGSKA (reference sequence). Trimming shortened V by 2 bases and J by 6 bases, and 13 bases separated the two germline ends. The CDR3 length is 13 residues.

Many counts were recorded for this clonotype. This chain connects TRBV29-1 to TRBJ1-1, with a possible D match to TRBD1 (6 bases). V shed 1 base and J shed 0 bases, with 9 bases lying between them. CDR1 is SQVTM, CDR2 ANQGSEA, per germline. The CDR3 extends over 14 amino acids. Written as DNA, the CDR3 is TGCAGCGTTGAAGTCGGGGGCATGAACACTGAAGCTTTCTTT. It is translated as CSVEVGGMNTEAFF.

The rearrangement uses TRBV20-1 and TRBJ1-5; TRBD1 might be the D (6 bases). This CDR3 has 17 residues. V lost 5 bases and J lost 4, with 24 bases in between. The germline CDR1 and CDR2 sequences are DFQATT and SNEGSKA (reference sequence). CDR3 coding DNA: TGCAGTGCTCTGAAGATACTAAGGACAGCCCGTAATCAGCCCCAGCATTTT. The encoded protein is CSALKILRTARNQPQHF.

This clonotype was seen more than once but under ten times. The chain recombines TRBV7-6 with TRBJ1-2, with 9 bases fitting TRBD1. The CDR3 has 12 amino acids. The germline V gene encodes CDR1 SGHVS and CDR2 FNYEAQ. Trimming took 5 bases from V and 7 from J; bases not matched to a gene: 2. CDR3 region: CASSQQGAGYTF. The CDR3 DNA follows: TGTGCCAGCAGCCAACAGGGGGCTGGCTACACCTTC.

This chain joins TRBV4-2 and TRBJ1-4; D unresolved. The CDR3 totals 16 residues. V was shortened by 0 bases and J by 11 bases, with 19 bases between the two germline ends. From germline, CDR1 is LGHNA and CDR2 YNFKEQ. The chain's CDR3 is CASSQDLSVTAVKLFF. CDR3 DNA: TGTGCCAGCAGCCAAGATCTTTCAGTCACAGCCGTCAAACTGTTTTTT.

This clonotype has at least ten counts. V is TRBV9 and J is TRBJ2-7, with 8 bases that match TRBD1. Unmatched junction bases numbered 6, after V lost 7 bases and J lost 3 bases. The CDR3 loop spans 13 amino acids. The germline V gene encodes CDR1 SGDLS and CDR2 YYNGEE. CDR3 loop: CASYRGVRYEQYF. In DNA form, the CDR3 reads TGTGCCAGCTACAGGGGGGTCCGCTACGAGCAGTACTTC.

The J gene is TRBJ2-6, the V gene TRBV4-2; D unresolved. Trimming shortened V by 4 bases and J by 0 bases, and 1 base separated the two germline ends. Looked up from germline, CDR1 is LGHNA and CDR2 is YNFKEQ. The CDR3 sequence is 13 residues long. CDR3 DNA sequence: TGTGCCAGCAGCCGCTCTGGGGCCAACGTCCTGACTTTC. It translates to CASSRSGANVLTF.

This clonotype was recorded many times. V is TRBV5-1 and J is TRBJ2-5; no reliable D call. The CDR3 covers 14 residues. Deletions cut 4 bases from V and 5 bases from J, with 15 bases between. Germline-derived CDR1 and CDR2 are SGHRS and YFSETQ. CDR3 sequence (DNA): TGCGCCAGCAGCGCGGTAGCCATCCGGGAGACCCAGTACTTC. As protein: CASSAVAIRETQYF.

The chain carries TRBV6-6 and TRBJ2-7, with D perhaps matching TRBD1 (6 bases). Germline V lookup: CDR1 MNHNY, CDR2 SVGAGI (reference sequence). V dropped 3 bases and J dropped 1 base, with 13 bases sitting between them. This CDR3 region has 15 residues. CDR3 residues: CASSYDRPISYEQYF. The CDR3 DNA reads as TGTGCCAGCAGTTATGACAGGCCTATTTCCTACGAGCAGTACTTC.

This clonotype is a singleton in its sample. CDR3 sequence: CASSNRDSGANVLTF. In DNA form, the CDR3 reads TGTGCCAGCAGCAATCGGGACTCTGGGGCCAACGTCCTGACTTTC. V usage is TRBV7-2 and J usage is TRBJ2-6, with D perhaps matching TRBD2 (5 bases). The V end lost 5 bases, the J end lost 0 bases, and 8 bases lay between the germline ends. The CDR3 runs 15 residues. CDR1 is SGHTA and CDR2 is FQGNSA in the germline V gene.

This chain connects TRBV7-8 to TRBJ2-7, with D unclear. Germline V gene data show CDR1 as SGHVS and CDR2 as FQNEAQ. V was clipped by 4 bases and J by 3 bases, with 10 bases between them. This CDR3 contains 13 residues. The CDR3 coding sequence is TGTGCCAGCAGCTCCCAGGAGAGCTACGAGCAGTACGTC. It translates to CASSSQESYEQYV.

This clonotype occurred a few times. The chain couples TRBV19 to TRBJ2-5; perhaps TRBD1 as D (6 bases). The CDR3 extends over 14 amino acids. Germline values: CDR1 LNHDA, CDR2 SQIVND (reference sequence). V was pared by 7 bases and J by 5 bases, with 17 bases between. The CDR3 loop is CASKGPGAPETQYF. CDR3 nucleotide sequence: TGTGCCAGTAAGGGTCCAGGGGCGCCGGAGACCCAGTACTTC.

This rearrangement joins TRBV5-1 to TRBJ1-6; a possible D gene is TRBD1 (6 bases). Trimming shortened V by 0 bases and J by 9 bases, and 13 bases separated the two germline ends. Per germline, CDR1 SGHRS and CDR2 YFSETQ. The CDR3 has 15 amino acids. DNA of the CDR3: TGCGCCAGCAGCTTGGCCGTCAGGGGAATTTCACCCCTCCACTTT. Its protein is CASSLAVRGISPLHF. Filled out from reference TRBV5-1 and TRBJ1-6, the complete variable domain reads KAGVTQTPRYLIKTRGQQVTLSCSPISGHRSVSWYQQTPGQGLQFLFEYFSETQRNKGNFPGRFSGRQFSNSRSEMNVSTLELGDSALYLCASSLAVRGISPLHFGNGTRLTVT.

This clonotype was counted only a few times. The chain joins TRBV4-3 to TRBJ2-7; a possible D gene is TRBD2 (7 bases). The CDR3 loop spans 18 amino acids. CDR1 and CDR2 (germline): LGHNA, YSLEER. V dropped 1 base and J dropped 1 base, with 20 bases sitting between them. CDR3 DNA sequence: TGCGCCAGCAGCCAAGTAGGAGGGGGGGATTCTCGGTCCTACGAGCAGTACTTC. Translation gives CASSQVGGGDSRSYEQYF.

A few counts support this clonotype. The chain joins TRBV10-3 to TRBJ2-1; 15 bases line up with TRBD2. The CDR3 has 16 residues. Germline trimming cut 5 bases from V and 5 bases from J; bases unmatched to any gene: 4. Per the germline V gene, CDR1 is ENHRY and CDR2 is SYGVKD. CDR3 loop: CAISLRTSGGDNEQFF. The CDR3 region has the DNA TGTGCCATCAGTCTCCGGACTAGCGGGGGGGACAATGAGCAGTTCTTC.

V gene TRBV20-1 combines with J gene TRBJ1-1; D gene unclear. The germline V gene has CDR1 DFQATT and CDR2 SNEGSKA (reference sequence). This CDR3 is built from 14 residues. V lost 3 bases and J lost 1, with 12 bases in between. CDR3 loop: CSASKPTTNTEAFF. In DNA form, the CDR3 reads TGCAGTGCTAGCAAGCCCACCACGAACACTGAAGCTTTCTTT.

This chain links TRBV6-5 with TRBJ2-2; 9 bases fit TRBD1. CDR1 and CDR2 (germline): MNHEY, SVGAGI. The CDR3 extends over 15 amino acids. The V gene end was trimmed by 5 bases and the J gene end by 5 bases; junction bases not matched to a gene: 6. CDR3 loop: CASSHRGLGTGELFF. The DNA of the CDR3 is TGTGCCAGCAGTCACAGGGGGCTGGGGACCGGGGAGCTGTTTTTT.

This clonotype showed up just a few times. The rearrangement links TRBV4-3 to TRBJ1-5; D is possibly TRBD1 (5 bases). From germline, CDR1 is LGHNA and CDR2 YSLEER. The CDR3 totals 15 residues. V lost 4 bases to trimming and J lost 3 bases, with 13 bases between them. In nucleotides, the CDR3 is TGCGCCAGCAGCCGAGGACATGGAGACAATCAGCCCCAGCATTTT. This sequence encodes CASSRGHGDNQPQHF.

The sample holds many counts of this clonotype. The V gene is TRBV9, the J gene TRBJ2-5; D not resolved. Germline CDR1 SGDLS, CDR2 YYNGEE. This CDR3 comprises 14 residues. V lost 0 bases and J lost 1, with 7 bases in between. CDR3 in DNA: TGTGCCAGCAGCGTAGGAAATAGCCAAGAGACCCAGTACTTC. It encodes CASSVGNSQETQYF.

This chain uses TRBV10-2 with TRBJ2-2; D remains ambiguous. Germline CDR1 is WSHSY and CDR2 is SAAADI. V was trimmed by 3 bases and J by 0 bases, leaving 11 bases between them. This CDR3 has 16 residues. CDR3 in amino acids: CASSEQAPANTGELFF. The CDR3, as DNA: TGCGCCAGCAGTGAACAAGCCCCCGCGAACACCGGGGAGCTGTTTTTT.

The rearrangement uses TRBV19 and TRBJ1-5; 11 bases agree with TRBD1. Germline values: CDR1 LNHDA, CDR2 SQIVND (reference sequence). CDR3 length: 16 amino acids. V lost 7 bases to trimming and J lost 6 bases; unmatched junction nucleotides: 11. The CDR3 DNA reads TGTGCCAGTACCTCGATCCGGGACAGGGGGTCTCAGCCCCAGCATTTT. This encodes CASTSIRDRGSQPQHF.

The chain recombines TRBV11-2 with TRBJ2-1; 10 bases are a match to TRBD2. Germline CDR1 reads SGHAT; CDR2 reads FQNNGV. The ends lost 3 bases at V and 6 bases at J; junction bases unmatched: 8. This CDR3 has 16 residues. CDR3 coding DNA: TGTGCCAGCAGCTTTCCTCTAGCGGGGGTACGCAATGAGCAGTTCTTC. Its protein product is CASSFPLAGVRNEQFF.

The CDR3 nucleotides are TGTGCCAGCAGTTACAACGACAGGGCTGGCTACACCTTC. Its protein is CASSYNDRAGYTF. This sequence joins TRBV6-5 and TRBJ1-2; 7 bases are shared with TRBD1. The CDR3 loop spans 13 amino acids. Trimming took 2 bases from V and 7 from J; bases not matched to a gene: 4. Germline V gene sequence: CDR1 MNHEY, CDR2 SVGAGI.

The V call is TRBV5-8, the J call TRBJ1-3; a weak D match, TRBD1 (5 bases). V lost 3 bases and J lost 5, with 6 bases in between. CDR3 length: 12 residues. The germline CDR1 and CDR2 sequences are SGHTS and YDEGEE. For the CDR3, the DNA is TGTGCCAGCAGCTGGGGGAGAAACACCATATATTTT. It translates to CASSWGRNTIYF.

The chain links TRBV5-1 to TRBJ2-3, with 7 positions matching TRBD2. The ends lost 0 bases at V and 4 bases at J; junction bases unmatched: 5. This CDR3 contains 15 residues. Germline loops: CDR1 SGHRS, CDR2 YFSETQ. The CDR3 spells CASSLASGGADTQYF. The CDR3, as DNA: TGCGCCAGCAGCTTGGCTAGCGGAGGGGCAGATACGCAGTATTTT.

This clonotype has only a few counts. Here the CDR3 reads CASSNPFSPSYEQYF. Here the CDR3 DNA reads TGTGCCAGCAGTAACCCTTTTAGCCCGTCCTACGAGCAGTACTTC. V gene TRBV2 combines with J gene TRBJ2-7; no clear D. There are 15 residues in the CDR3. Deletions cut 5 bases from V and 1 base from J, with 15 bases between. Per the germline V gene, CDR1 is SNHLY and CDR2 is FYNNEI.

This chain joins TRBV7-2 and TRBJ2-5; weak D call: TRBD2 (7 bases). V shed 4 bases and J shed 1 base, with 16 bases lying between them. CDR1 and CDR2 (germline): SGHTA, FQGNSA. The CDR3 has 16 amino acids. The CDR3 DNA is TGTGCCAGCAGCTCCATTTTCGGGGGGCTCCAAGAGACCCAGTACTTC. This sequence encodes CASSSIFGGLQETQYF.

The V gene is TRBV7-2, the J gene TRBJ2-3; 7 nucleotides align to TRBD2. Germline loops: CDR1 SGHTA, CDR2 FQGNSA. V lost 6 bases to trimming and J lost 8 bases; unmatched junction nucleotides: 5. The CDR3 is 12 amino acids. The CDR3, as DNA: TGTGCCAGCAGGAACCCTAGCGGTACGCAGTATTTT. This encodes CASRNPSGTQYF.

The V gene is TRBV7-2, the J gene TRBJ1-1; D uncertain. Trimming took off 5 bases at V and 5 bases at J, with 12 bases between the two ends. The CDR3 is made up of 13 amino acids. Germline assignment: CDR1 SGHTA and CDR2 FQGNSA. The CDR3 DNA reads as TGTGCCAGCAGCCCCCGACGCAGGACTGAAGCTTTCTTT. Translating gives CASSPRRRTEAFF.

The J gene is TRBJ2-4, the V gene TRBV4-2; D might be TRBD1 (5 bases). Germline V gives CDR1 LGHNA, CDR2 YNFKEQ. V was clipped by 4 bases and J by 2 bases, with 9 bases between them. The CDR3 totals 14 residues. CDR3 nucleotide sequence: TGTGCCAGCAGCCTTCAGGGAACCAAAAACATTCAGTACTTC. Its translation: CASSLQGTKNIQYF.

The chain uses TRBV25-1 and TRBJ1-2, with D perhaps TRBD1 (6 bases). The CDR3 runs 14 residues. The V end was cut by 3 bases, the J end by 7 bases, with 15 bases between. The germline V gene has CDR1 MGHDK and CDR2 SYGVNS. In DNA form, the CDR3 reads TGTGCCAGCAGTGATATGGTCACAGGGCCTGGCTACACCTTC. It translates to CASSDMVTGPGYTF.